The T cell receptor beta chain described here comes from a study of cytomegalovirus exposure and HLA in healthy donors. The germline CDR1 and CDR2 sequences are SGHTA and FQGNSA. Deletions cut 2 bases from V and 4 bases from J, with 7 bases between. The CDR3 has 13 amino acids. Study-level points and caveats: A list of 164 TCR beta chains associated with cytomegalovirus was given.

The PCR contained 60 Vbeta and 13 Jbeta primers. Profiling relied on immunoSEQ multiplex PCR, and the TCRdb table lists in-frame clones only, not all of them. The table shows about 220,000 clones, with 82% occurring only once. Comments on this clone: The antigen remains unidentified.

Input material: PBMCs. The sequence was collected from a woman in her thirties or forties in good health and CMV-seropositive. The genes are TRBV7-2 and TRBJ2-3; D not certain. The CDR3 loop is CASSLQQSDTQYF. The CDR3 nucleotides read TGTGCCAGCAGCTTACAACAGTCAGATACGCAGTATTTT.